This entry describes one TCR beta chain. Its specificity is not known. 5' RACE that incorporated UMI labels was used to prepare the TRB cDNA libraries. TCRdb reprocessed the 5' RACE reads and reports one entry per CDR3 protein, with no DNA. The sample holds 7,500 to 8,500 distinct CDR3 sequences. This CDR3 region has 14 residues. CDR1 and CDR2 from the germline V gene are SNHLY and FYNNEI. The data were taken from a study of CXCR3-negative and CXCR3-positive naive CD8 T cells. Findings of the study overall: Naive CXCR3-negative and CXCR3-positive cells had similar TRBV-TRBJ usage; memory differed. For memory CD8+ cells diversity was much lower, but both naive subsets had comparably high diversity. Post-cryopreservation CXCR3 expression was partly diminished, and the bulk of assays employed fresh PBMCs. The naive subsets expressed comparable surface CD5, and the authors inferred TCR strength from TRB CDR3 properties.

V and J are TRBV2 and TRBJ1-1. The sequence came from a human donor in good health. Some clones in this sample may be carry-over from other donors' samples. Sequenced: naive CXCR3- CD8+ T cells from blood. Subset described: CD45RO-CCR7+CD27+CD95- naive CD8+ T cells lacking CXCR3 (TNR3-). This CDR3 is CASHDNPTGTEAFF.